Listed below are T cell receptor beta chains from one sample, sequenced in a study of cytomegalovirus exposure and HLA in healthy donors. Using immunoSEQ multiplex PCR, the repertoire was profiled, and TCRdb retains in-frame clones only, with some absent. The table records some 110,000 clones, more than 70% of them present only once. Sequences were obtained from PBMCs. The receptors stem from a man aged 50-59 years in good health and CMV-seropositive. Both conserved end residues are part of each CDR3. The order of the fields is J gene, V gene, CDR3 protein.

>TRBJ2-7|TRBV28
CASSFSGTGSYEQYF
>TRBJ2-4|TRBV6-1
CASSEIAGAKNIQYF
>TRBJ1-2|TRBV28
CATFSGVPSTYGYTF
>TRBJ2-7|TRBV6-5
CASSYSKSGPYEQYF
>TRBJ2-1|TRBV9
CASSVAGFTYNEQFF
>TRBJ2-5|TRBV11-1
CASSLGAGGGRGETQYF
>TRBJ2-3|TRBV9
CASSGEKTDTQYF
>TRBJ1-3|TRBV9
CASSVVTAYSGNTIYF
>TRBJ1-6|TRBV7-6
CASSSDRGNSPLHF
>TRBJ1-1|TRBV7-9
CASSLVAARGRGMNTEAFF
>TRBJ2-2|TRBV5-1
CASGLAGQNTGELFF
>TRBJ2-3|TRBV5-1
CASSLGAGGASTDTQYF
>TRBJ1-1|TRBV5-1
CASSLYLRPMNPGQGGSEAFF
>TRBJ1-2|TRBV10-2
CASSFNRGGDYGYTF
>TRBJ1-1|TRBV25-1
CASSDRGTEAFF
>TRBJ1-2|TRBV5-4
CASSLAQGSYGYTF
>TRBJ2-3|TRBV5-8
CASRRRGGTDTQYF
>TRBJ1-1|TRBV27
CASSPPGAGTEAFF
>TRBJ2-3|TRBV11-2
CASRSGTGGLYF
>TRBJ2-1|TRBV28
CASSGLAGQFF
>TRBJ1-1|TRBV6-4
CATRRGTGATEAFF
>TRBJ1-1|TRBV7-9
CASSFSGNTEAFF
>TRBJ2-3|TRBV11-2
CASSPTQTGDTQYF
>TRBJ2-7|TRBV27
CASSLGGNYEQYF
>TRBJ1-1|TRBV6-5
CASRTGKRNTEAFF
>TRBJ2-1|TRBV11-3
CASSSPPGVNSNEQFF
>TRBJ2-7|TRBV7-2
CASSLTMTSGRREQYF
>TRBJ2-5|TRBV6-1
CASRDSGGAWETQYF
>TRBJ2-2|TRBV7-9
CASSLQGLGELFF
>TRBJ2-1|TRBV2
CASSGGLAVYNEQFF
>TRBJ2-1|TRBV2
CASSRQENNEQFF
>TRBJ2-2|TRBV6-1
CASPPKTGGELFF
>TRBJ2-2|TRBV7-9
CASSLDRVTEGELFF
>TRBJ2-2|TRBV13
CASSPVGAGELFF
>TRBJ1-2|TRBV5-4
CASSLNGRGTGGDYGYTF
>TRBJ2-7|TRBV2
CASSAGSEGEQYF
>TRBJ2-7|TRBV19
CASTGPGLPYEQYF
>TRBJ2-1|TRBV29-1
CSVEDLQELAGTAYNEQFF
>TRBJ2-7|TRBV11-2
CASSPGGPGLGQYF
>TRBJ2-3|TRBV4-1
CASSLILASDHKNTDTQYF
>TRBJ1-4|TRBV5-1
CASSLDRGLEKLFF
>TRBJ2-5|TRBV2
CASIPRMGAGETQYF
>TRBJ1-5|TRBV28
CASSLGGVSNQPQHF
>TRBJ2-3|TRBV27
CASSYSSGIITDTQYF
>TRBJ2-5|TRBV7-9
CASSRRQAEETQYF
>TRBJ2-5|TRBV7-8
CASSLVRGQETQYF
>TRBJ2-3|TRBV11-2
CASSLGRYGTDTQYF
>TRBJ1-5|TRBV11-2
CASTGTGNQPQHF
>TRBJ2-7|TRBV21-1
CASSKDSGQYF